Following are 24 T cell receptor beta chains from one sample sequenced in a study of cytomegalovirus exposure and HLA in healthy donors. Method: immunoSEQ multiplex PCR; TCRdb's copy keeps in-frame clones and lacks some. In the table there are approximately 280,000 clones, roughly 90% of which are singletons. The sample was PBMCs. All receptors come from a woman younger than 35 in good health and CMV-seronegative.

The rearrangement links TRBV18 to TRBJ2-7; TRBD1 matches 9 bases. V dropped 3 bases and J dropped 5; count of bases not matched to a gene: 5. CDR1 KGHSH and CDR2 LQKENI come from the germline V gene. CDR3 size: 14 residues. CDR3: CASSPDRGSDEQYF. In DNA form, the CDR3 reads TGTGCCAGCTCACCGGACAGGGGATCCGACGAGCAGTACTTC.

The rearrangement uses TRBV9 and TRBJ2-7; 9 bases match TRBD2. The CDR3 loop spans 15 amino acids. The V gene's germline CDR1 is SGDLS and CDR2 YYNGEE. J gave up 1 base and V 0 bases, and 2 bases lay outside the gene matches. CDR3 bases: TGTGCCAGCAGCGTAGGGCTAGCGGGATCCTACGAGCAGTACTTC. As protein: CASSVGLAGSYEQYF.

The rearrangement links TRBV2 to TRBJ1-2, with TRBD1 matching 9 bases. This CDR3 has 14 residues. The germline V gene encodes CDR1 SNHLY and CDR2 FYNNEI. J gave up 8 bases and V 1 base, and 5 bases lay outside the gene matches. The CDR3 is CASSEGQGVRGYTF. The CDR3 DNA sequence: TGTGCCAGCAGTGAAGGACAGGGGGTTAGGGGCTACACCTTC.

The genes are TRBV5-6 and TRBJ2-1; 15 bases are shared with TRBD2. Unmatched junction bases numbered 5, after V lost 0 bases and J lost 10 bases. CDR1 is SGHDT and CDR2 is YYEEEE in the germline V gene. The CDR3 totals 16 residues. DNA for the CDR3: TGTGCCAGCAGCTTGGCGGGGGGACTAGCGGGAGGCGAGCAGTTCTTC. Translated, it gives CASSLAGGLAGGEQFF.

The V and J genes are TRBV28 and TRBJ1-2, with 7 bases that match TRBD1. The ends lost 6 bases at V and 4 bases at J; junction bases unmatched: 11. Germline CDR1 reads MDHEN; CDR2 reads SYDVKM. This CDR3 comprises 15 residues. The CDR3 bases are TGTGCCAGCAGCTCACCGGGACAGTCACCCTATGGCTACACCTTC. Translating it yields CASSSPGQSPYGYTF.

V gene TRBV9 combines with J gene TRBJ2-5; TRBD2 is a possible D gene (5 bases). Germline CDR1 is SGDLS and CDR2 is YYNGEE. The CDR3 is made up of 13 amino acids. V was shortened by 5 bases and J by 0 bases, with 8 bases between the two germline ends. The DNA for the CDR3 is TGTGCCAGCAGTAGGGAGTACCAAGAGACCCAGTACTTC. Its protein product is CASSREYQETQYF. Supplemented by reference TRBV9 and TRBJ2-5, the full variable domain reads DSGVTQTPKHLITATGQRVTLRCSPRSGDLSVYWYQQSLDQGLQFLIQYYNGEERAKGNILERFSAQQFPDLHSELNLSSLELGDSALYFCASSREYQETQYFGPGTRLLVL.

V usage is TRBV28 and J usage is TRBJ1-1, with 7 bases identical to TRBD1. The CDR3 spans 12 residues. The germline V gene encodes CDR1 MDHEN and CDR2 SYDVKM. J lost 11 bases, V lost 1 base, and 4 bases had no gene match. The CDR3 sequence: CASSLLTGRAFF. Here the CDR3 DNA reads TGTGCCAGCAGTTTATTGACAGGGCGTGCTTTCTTT.

This chain uses TRBV11-3 with TRBJ2-7, with TRBD2 identical over 7 bases. The CDR3 runs 13 residues. The V gene end was trimmed by 5 bases and the J gene end by 3 bases; junction bases not matched to a gene: 4. CDR1 is SGHNT, CDR2 YENEEA, per germline. CDR3 coding DNA: TGTGCCAGCAGCCAGCGGGACGGCTACGAGCAGTACTTC. It translates to CASSQRDGYEQYF.

As to this clone: Other DNA sequences in this specimen translate into the identical CDR3. V usage is TRBV5-4 and J usage is TRBJ1-1; tentatively, D is TRBD1 (5 bases). The CDR3 has 13 amino acids. V was shortened by 1 base and J by 1 base, with 5 bases between the two germline ends. Germline CDR1 reads SGHNT; CDR2 reads YYREEE (reference sequence). CDR3 residues: CASSLTGNTEAFF. In DNA form, the CDR3 reads TGTGCCAGCAGCTTGACAGGGAACACTGAAGCTTTCTTT. Together with reference TRBV5-4 and TRBJ1-1, the CDR3 gives the full variable domain: ETGVTQSPTHLIKTRGQQVTLRCSSQSGHNTVSWYQQALGQGPQFIFQYYREEENGRGNFPPRFSGLQFPNYSSELNVNALELDDSALYLCASSLTGNTEAFFGQGTRLTVV.

J is TRBJ2-7 and V is TRBV10-3; TRBD1 is a possible D gene (6 bases). The germline CDR1 and CDR2 sequences are ENHRY and SYGVKD. CDR3 length: 14 residues. Trimming cost V 4 bases and J 5 bases, with 15 bases left between them. The CDR3 sequence: CAISAGTKGDEQYF. CDR3 nucleotides: TGTGCCATCAGTGCAGGGACAAAAGGAGACGAGCAGTACTTC.

V and J are TRBV18 and TRBJ1-5; TRBD1 matches 9 bases. The CDR3 extends over 17 amino acids. Losses at the gene ends were 3 bases for V and 6 bases for J; bases not matched to a gene: 12. From germline, CDR1 is KGHSH and CDR2 LQKENI. CDR3 nucleotide sequence: TGTGCCAGCTCACCGACAGGGGGACAGGGAGATCGTCAGCCCCAGCATTTT. Protein: CASSPTGGQGDRQPQHF.

The chain carries TRBV5-1 and TRBJ1-1; perhaps TRBD1 as D (6 bases). Germline V gene lookup returns CDR1 SGHRS and CDR2 YFSETQ. This CDR3 has 14 amino acids. Trimming took 2 bases from V and 2 from J, leaving 10 bases between them. The CDR3 spells CASSFRGRNTEAFF. The CDR3 bases are TGCGCCAGCAGCTTCAGGGGACGCAACACTGAAGCTTTCTTT.

The chain carries TRBV4-3 and TRBJ1-4; a weak D match, TRBD1 (6 bases). Germline CDR1 reads LGHNA; CDR2 reads YSLEER. Between the trimmed V and J ends, which lost 1 base and 8 bases, there was a span of 14 bases. The CDR3 spans 15 residues. CDR3 in amino acids: CASSQGPGGGEKLFF. For the CDR3, the DNA is TGCGCCAGCAGCCAAGGGCCGGGGGGCGGGGAAAAACTGTTTTTT.

The table lists this clone with a few counts. The rearrangement links TRBV27 to TRBJ2-7, with 7 positions matching TRBD2. The CDR3 spans 14 residues. Germline V gene data show CDR1 as MNHEY and CDR2 as SMNVEV (reference sequence). After removal of 8 bases from V and 0 bases from J, the junction contained 7 bases not matched to a gene. The CDR3 region is CASQAGTTSYEQYF. CDR3 in DNA: TGTGCCAGCCAGGCCGGGACTACCTCCTACGAGCAGTACTTC.

The chain recombines TRBV28 with TRBJ1-2; D is perhaps TRBD1 (5 bases). Trimming left V 7 bases short and J 4 bases short, with 10 bases between. The CDR3 totals 12 residues. Germline V gene data show CDR1 as MDHEN and CDR2 as SYDVKM. This CDR3 is CASNSGSYGYTF. CDR3 DNA sequence: TGTGCCAGCAATTCAGGGTCCTATGGCTACACCTTC.

The V and J genes are TRBV30 and TRBJ2-1; D is perhaps TRBD1 (6 bases). This CDR3 contains 10 residues. CDR1 is GTSNPN, CDR2 SVGIG, per germline (reference sequence). V lost 2 bases, J lost 12 bases, and 8 bases lay in between. The CDR3 here is CAWSRGRQFF. In DNA form, the CDR3 reads TGTGCCTGGAGTAGGGGGAGGCAGTTCTTC.

As regards this clone: Other DNA sequences of this sample code for an identical CDR3. This chain connects TRBV9 to TRBJ2-1; perhaps TRBD2 as D (6 bases). This CDR3 is 16 amino acids long. Germline assignment: CDR1 SGDLS and CDR2 YYNGEE. The V and J ends lost 0 bases and 0 bases respectively, with 10 bases between them. CDR3 DNA sequence: TGTGCCAGCAGCGTAGGAGGAGGGAGCTCCTACAATGAGCAGTTCTTC. Amino acids: CASSVGGGSSYNEQFF.

The chain combines TRBV15 with TRBJ1-1, with 7 bases that match TRBD1. CDR1 is LNHNV, CDR2 YYDKDF, per germline (reference sequence). After removal of 5 bases from V and 6 bases from J, the junction contained 12 bases not matched to a gene. The CDR3 extends over 15 amino acids. The CDR3 bases are TGTGCCACCAGCCCTCGGGACAGTCGGTTTTCTGAAGCTTTCTTT. Translated: CATSPRDSRFSEAFF.

The V gene is TRBV11-3, the J gene TRBJ2-3; D call uncertain. CDR3 length equals 15 residues. The germline CDR1 and CDR2 sequences are SGHNT and YENEEA. Trimming cost V 11 bases and J 0 bases, with 18 bases left between them. DNA for the CDR3: TGTGCCCTTTATCTTGGGCAAACTAGCACAGATACGCAGTATTTT. Its translation: CALYLGQTSTDTQYF.

In this sample, this clone turned up many times. The V call is TRBV11-2, the J call TRBJ2-5; 7 nucleotides agree with TRBD1. With V trimmed by 4 bases and J by 5 bases, 7 bases remained unmatched. Germline CDR1 and CDR2: SGHAT and FQNNGV. The CDR3 runs to 14 residues. Written as DNA, the CDR3 is TGTGCCAGCAGCTCGAGAAACAGGGGTGAGACCCAGTACTTC. As protein: CASSSRNRGETQYF.

V gene TRBV11-2 combines with J gene TRBJ2-7, with 9 bases fitting TRBD2. The germline gives CDR1 SGHAT, CDR2 FQNNGV. The CDR3 sequence is 14 residues long. V dropped 5 bases and J dropped 7; count of bases not matched to a gene: 9. CDR3 sequence reads: CASSPVVAGGEQYF. CDR3 nucleotide sequence: TGTGCCAGCAGCCCGGTCGTTGCGGGGGGGGAGCAGTACTTC.

The rearrangement uses TRBV6-1 and TRBJ2-1; TRBD2 aligns across 12 bases. Germline V gene data show CDR1 as MNHNS and CDR2 as SASEGT. This CDR3 region has 14 residues. V lost 7 bases, J lost 9 bases, and 7 bases stayed unmatched. CDR3: CASTLTSGRGEQFF. The CDR3 DNA is TGTGCCAGCACCCTGACTAGCGGGAGAGGTGAGCAGTTCTTC.

The rearrangement links TRBV6-5 to TRBJ2-1, with a possible D match to TRBD1 (6 bases). CDR3 length: 15 residues. Germline V gene lookup returns CDR1 MNHEY and CDR2 SVGAGI. V was pared by 1 base and J by 4 bases, with 11 bases between. This chain's CDR3 is CASSYFPGQYNEQFF. DNA of the CDR3: TGTGCCAGCAGTTACTTCCCCGGACAGTACAATGAGCAGTTCTTC.

The chain combines TRBV6-1 with TRBJ1-4; a weak D match, TRBD1 (5 bases). The V gene lost 4 bases and the J gene lost 6 bases, with 15 bases spanning the gap. The CDR3 length is 15 residues. The germline V gene has CDR1 MNHNS and CDR2 SASEGT. The CDR3, as DNA: TGTGCCAGCAGTGTTCACAGCGGGGGGGATGAAAAACTGTTTTTT. As protein: CASSVHSGGDEKLFF.